Listed here are 17 T cell receptor beta chains from one sample, sequenced in a study of T cell repertoires in cytomegalovirus infection. These TCRs' antigens remain unknown. TCRdb re-derived calls from the reads in MiXCR, one entry per CDR3 protein. Of around 770,000 distinct CDR3 sequences in the sample, 29% were seen once. Sequenced material: cultured CD8+ T cells from PBMCs, taken from culture after CMV antigen stimulation. The source of these receptors is a human donor in good health (CMV status not recorded). Some clones in this sample may be carry-over from other donors' samples.

The chain carries TRBV2 and TRBJ2-3, with a tentative D call TRBD2 (5 bases). This CDR3 region has 13 residues. V was pared by 8 bases and J by 0 bases, with 9 bases between. Germline values: CDR1 SNHLY, CDR2 FYNNEI. The CDR3, as DNA: TGTGCCAGCGGGAGTTCTAGCACAGATACGCAGTATTTT. This encodes CASGSSSTDTQYF.

This clonotype is medium-sized (0.01 to 0.1%). The genes are TRBV10-3 and TRBJ2-7; TRBD1 agrees at 7 bases. V gave up 6 bases and J gave up 2 bases; unmatched junction bases: 4. CDR1 is ENHRY and CDR2 is SYGVKD in the germline V gene. The CDR3 runs to 13 residues. CDR3 nucleotide sequence: TGTGCCATCAGCCGGGACAGTGCCTACGAGCAGTACGTC. Its protein is CAISRDSAYEQYV.

J is TRBJ2-7 and V is TRBV6-2 or TRBV6-3; no clear D gene. Trimming removed 7 bases at V and 2 bases at J, with 15 bases between. There are 14 residues in the CDR3. Germline lookup yields CDR1 MNHEY and CDR2 SVGEGT. CDR3 region: CASKGRDVTYEQYF. The CDR3 DNA reads as TGTGCCAGCAAAGGGCGCGACGTTACCTACGAGCAGTACTTC.

This clonotype was seen repeatedly, ten times or more. The gene calls are TRBV7-6 and TRBJ1-1; D may be TRBD1 (6 bases). Trimming shortened V by 5 bases and J by 2 bases, and 15 bases separated the two germline ends. CDR3 length equals 15 residues. The V gene's germline CDR1 is SGHVS and CDR2 FNYEAQ. The CDR3 is CASSPSGTYNTEAFF. The CDR3 nucleotides read TGTGCCAGCAGCCCATCAGGGACATACAACACTGAAGCTTTCTTT.

The chain is built from TRBV29-1 and TRBJ2-1; a possible D gene is TRBD1 (6 bases). The CDR3 runs to 14 residues. V was clipped by 4 bases and J by 0 bases, with 10 bases between them. Germline V lookup: CDR1 SQVTM, CDR2 ANQGSEA. Here the CDR3 reads CSVVGGNSYNEQFF. The CDR3 DNA is TGCAGCGTTGTAGGGGGAAACTCCTACAATGAGCAGTTCTTC.

In its sample, this clonotype was seen many times. The gene calls are TRBV7-2 and TRBJ2-6; D may be TRBD2 (5 bases). The V gene's germline CDR1 is SGHTA and CDR2 FQGNSA. With 10 bases removed from V and 1 base from J, the gap between germline ends came to 14 bases. The CDR3 consists of 15 residues. The CDR3 DNA follows: TGTGCCACCTTTACTGGGAGTTCTGGGGCCAACGTCCTGACTTTC. Encoded protein: CATFTGSSGANVLTF.

This clonotype turned up a few times. The rearrangement joins TRBV4-1 to TRBJ2-5; possibly TRBD1 for D (6 bases). V was clipped by 0 bases and J by 1 base, with 9 bases between them. CDR1 is MGHRA, CDR2 YSYEKL, per germline. CDR3 size: 15 residues. The CDR3 DNA follows: TGCGCCAGCAGCCAAGAGGGGGCAGCCCAAGAGACCCAGTACTTC. This sequence encodes CASSQEGAAQETQYF.

J is TRBJ1-1 and V is TRBV19; tentative D call: TRBD1 (6 bases). With 7 bases removed from V and 7 bases from J, the gap between germline ends came to 31 bases. This CDR3 is built from 18 residues. Germline V gene lookup returns CDR1 LNHDA and CDR2 SQIVND (reference sequence). Written as DNA, the CDR3 is TGTGCCAGTAATCCTACCCTTTACCCCCCGGACAGAGTCGGTGAAGCTTTCTTT. Protein product: CASNPTLYPPDRVGEAFF.

This clonotype was picked up many times. The rearrangement joins TRBV7-6 to TRBJ2-5; maybe TRBD1 (5 bases). V dropped 5 bases and J dropped 4 bases, with 11 bases sitting between them. The length of the CDR3 is 13 residues. CDR1 and CDR2 from the germline V gene are SGHVS and FNYEAQ. Here the CDR3 reads CASSGADGETQYF. CDR3 nucleotides: TGTGCCAGCAGCGGGGCGGACGGAGAGACCCAGTACTTC.

This CDR3 is CASGFPRTGELFF. CDR3 nucleotides: TGTGCTAGTGGTTTCCCCCGGACAGGGGAACTGTTTTTT. The J gene is TRBJ1-4, the V gene TRBV12-5, with 9 bases identical to TRBD1. This CDR3 contains 13 residues. CDR1 and CDR2 from the germline V gene are LGHNT and FRNRAP. V trimming: 3 bases; J trimming: 12 bases; junction bases outside the gene matches: 5.

The table lists this clonotype with a few counts. The chain is built from TRBV14 and TRBJ2-1, with 13 bases matching TRBD2. V gave up 4 bases and J gave up 8 bases; unmatched junction bases: 5. This CDR3 has 15 amino acids. CDR1 is SGHDN and CDR2 is FVKESK in the germline V gene. CDR3 amino acids: CASSRWTSGGDEQFF. CDR3 sequence (DNA): TGTGCCAGCAGCCGCTGGACTAGCGGGGGCGATGAGCAGTTCTTC. The variable domain in full, with the rest retrieved from reference TRBV14 and TRBJ2-1, is EAGVTQFPSHSVIEKGQTVTLRCDPISGHDNLYWYRRVMGKEIKFLLHFVKESKQDESGMPNNRFLAERTGGTYSTLKVQPAELEDSGVYFCASSRWTSGGDEQFFGPGTRLTVL.

The chain is built from TRBV6-5 and TRBJ2-1, with 14 bases identical to TRBD2. V shed 4 bases and J 4 bases; nucleotides not matched to a gene: 9. Per the germline V gene, CDR1 is MNHEY and CDR2 is SVGAGI. This CDR3 has 18 residues. CDR3 in DNA: TGTGCCAGCAGTTCGGGACTAGCGGGGGCCGGGGGGTACAATGAGCAGTTCTTC. It encodes CASSSGLAGAGGYNEQFF.

The chain uses TRBV4-2 and TRBJ1-2; 7 bases match TRBD1. The CDR3 has 15 amino acids. J lost 7 bases, V lost 0 bases, and 8 bases had no gene match. Germline V lookup: CDR1 LGHNA, CDR2 YNFKEQ. CDR3 nucleotides: TGTGCCAGCAGCCAAGAATTAGGGACAGTCTTTGGCTACACCTTC. Its protein is CASSQELGTVFGYTF.

The gene calls are TRBV29-1 and TRBJ2-3; tentatively, D is TRBD1 (5 bases). This CDR3 contains 10 residues. Trimming shortened V by 6 bases and J by 14 bases, and 15 bases separated the two germline ends. Germline V CDR1 and CDR2: SQVTM, ANQGSEA. The CDR3 nucleotides are TGCAGCGTCCAAGCTGGGGCGCCGTATTTT. This translates into CSVQAGAPYF.

The gene calls are TRBV5-4 and TRBJ2-1; TRBD2 is a possible D gene (6 bases). The CDR3 runs to 15 residues. The germline V gene encodes CDR1 SGHNT and CDR2 YYREEE (reference sequence). V gave up 5 bases and J gave up 3 bases, with 15 bases separating them. The CDR3 region is CASRPPGVVYNEQFF. DNA for the CDR3: TGTGCCAGCAGACCCCCGGGGGTGGTCTACAATGAGCAGTTCTTC.

CDR3 protein: CASTSGLAYRTDTQYF. CDR3 nucleotides: TGTGCCAGCACCTCGGGACTAGCTTACCGCACAGATACGCAGTATTTT. The V and J genes are TRBV28 and TRBJ2-3, with 9 bases identical to TRBD2. Germline trimming cut 7 bases from V and 1 base from J; bases unmatched to any gene: 9. CDR1 MDHEN and CDR2 SYDVKM come from the germline V gene. The length of the CDR3 is 16 residues.

The genes are TRBV20-1 and TRBJ2-1, with TRBD1 matching over 8 bases. Germline trimming cut 6 bases from V and 0 bases from J; bases unmatched to any gene: 10. The CDR3 covers 16 residues. In germline, CDR1 is DFQATT, CDR2 SNEGSKA (reference sequence). In DNA form, the CDR3 reads TGCAGTGCAGCCGGGACAGGCTTCAGCTCCTACAATGAGCAGTTCTTC. Protein product: CSAAGTGFSSYNEQFF.